A selection of T cell receptor beta chains follows, all from one sample in a study of OX40 agonist ivuxolimab in advanced cancers. Data came from immunoSEQ multiplex PCR; TCRdb stores just in-frame clones and leaves some out. This table has 75,000 to 100,000 clones, approximately 87% appearing once. The input for sequencing was CD4+ or CD8+ T cells sorted from blood, taken in a trial of the OX40 agonist ivuxolimab. The receptors here all came from an adult with an advanced solid tumor such as melanoma, head and neck, liver or kidney cancer. Both conserved end residues are part of each CDR3. The D gene is left open where the match is weak. Rows give clone size only sometimes, using once, few, many, or a class for an expanded clone.

.	TRBV7-6	TRBD2	TRBJ2-7	TGTGCCAGCAGCTCCGGACTAGATCGTTCCTACGAGCAGTACTTC	CASSSGLDRSYEQYF
.	TRBV10-3	TRBD2	TRBJ2-7	TGTGCCATCAGTGAGTCGAATTCGGGGGGAGAGCAGTACTTC	CAISESNSGGEQYF
.	TRBV6-1	.	TRBJ1-3	TGTGCCAGCAGTGAGTCAGGGTCTGGAAACACCATATATTTT	CASSESGSGNTIYF
.	TRBV6-5	.	TRBJ2-6	TGTGCCAGCAGTTCCATTACAGGGACTGGGGCCAACGTCCTGACTTTC	CASSSITGTGANVLTF
.	TRBV19	.	TRBJ1-5	TGTGCCAGTAGTATGGAAGGGAGCTCCCTTCTAATCAGCCCCCAGCATTTT	CASSMEGSSLLISPQHF
.	TRBV9	.	TRBJ2-1	TGTGCCAGCAGCGTATGGGGCAGACTTACGGATGAGCAGTTCTTC	CASSVWGRLTDEQFF
.	TRBV19	TRBD2	TRBJ2-2	TGTGCCAGTAGTATTGGACTAGCGGGAGGTCGGGACACCGGGGAGCTGTTTTTT	CASSIGLAGGRDTGELFF
.	TRBV7-8	TRBD2	TRBJ2-5	TGTGCCAGCAGCCCCCGACTAGCGGGTGGGCAAGAGACCCAGTACTTC	CASSPRLAGGQETQYF
.	TRBV6-5	.	TRBJ2-7	TGTGCCAGCAGTTACTCGGAATCTAACTCCTACGAGCAGTACTTC	CASSYSESNSYEQYF
.	TRBV18	TRBD2	TRBJ2-2	TGTGCCAGCTCACTGGGACTAGCGGTTATCACCGGGGAGCTGTTTTTT	CASSLGLAVITGELFF
.	TRBV6-4	.	TRBJ2-7	TGTGCCAGCAGTGAGGGGATCGGGGCCTACGAGCAGTACTTC	CASSEGIGAYEQYF
.	TRBV30	TRBD1	TRBJ2-3	TGTGCCTGGAACAGGGGTAGCACAGATACGCAGTATTTT	CAWNRGSTDTQYF
.	TRBV5-4	.	TRBJ2-3	TGTGCCAGCAGCTTGGCCGGCAGGTCAAACACAGATACGCAGTATTTT	CASSLAGRSNTDTQYF
.	TRBV19	.	TRBJ1-1	TGTGCCAGTAGTATAAACACTGAAGCTTTCTTT	CASSINTEAFF
.	TRBV5-4	TRBD1	TRBJ2-2	TGTGCCAGCAGCCCCAAGTTGGGTCAGGGGGCCGGGGAGCTGTTTTTT	CASSPKLGQGAGELFF
.	TRBV19	TRBD1	TRBJ2-3	TGTGCCAGTAGTATAAGGGGGCAGGGCACAGATACGCAGTATTTT	CASSIRGQGTDTQYF
.	TRBV30	.	TRBJ2-3	TGTGCCTGGAGAAAAGCAGATACGCAGTATTTT	CAWRKADTQYF
.	TRBV27	TRBD1	TRBJ2-7	TGTGCCAGCAGTTCACGGGGACAGGAGGTTTACGAGCAGTACTTC	CASSSRGQEVYEQYF
.	TRBV6-5	.	TRBJ2-5	TGTGCCAGCAGCGTCGGGGTTACTGCAACCCAGTACTTC	CASSVGVTATQYF
once	TRBV29-1	.	TRBJ1-2	TGCAGCGTTGAAGATCGAGGGGAAAACTATGGCTACACCTTC	CSVEDRGENYGYTF
.	TRBV11-3	.	TRBJ1-3	TGTGCCAGCAGCCGGGCCCAAAACTCTGGAAACACCATATATTTT	CASSRAQNSGNTIYF
.	TRBV27	TRBD1	TRBJ1-4	TGTGCCAGCAGCCGGGACAGCCTTAATGAAAAACTGTTTTTT	CASSRDSLNEKLFF
.	TRBV5-1	.	TRBJ1-5	TGCGCCAGCAGCTTGGGCGTGGGTAATCAGCCCCAGCATTTT	CASSLGVGNQPQHF
.	TRBV2	.	TRBJ1-5	TGTGCCAGCAGTGAGTCGGATATACAGCCCCAGCATTTT	CASSESDIQPQHF
.	TRBV14	TRBD1	TRBJ2-7	TGTGCCAGCAGCCGCCAACAGGGGGCATACGAGCAGTACTTC	CASSRQQGAYEQYF
.	TRBV7-8	.	TRBJ1-1	TGTGCCAGCAGCTTGCTGGGCCCGAGCACTGAAGCTTTCTTT	CASSLLGPSTEAFF
once	TRBV27	TRBD1	TRBJ1-1	TGTGCCAGCTCCCTGACAGGGGGCTTTTGGAACACTGAAGCTTTCTTT	CASSLTGGFWNTEAFF
.	TRBV29-1	.	TRBJ1-4	TGCAGCGTTGAAGAATTCAGAGGGGGTGAAAAACTGTTTTTT	CSVEEFRGGEKLFF
.	TRBV2	.	TRBJ1-5	TGTGCCAGCAGTGAGTCAGAGAACAATCAGCCCCAGCATTTT	CASSESENNQPQHF